These T cell receptor beta chains were read from a single sample in a study of human T cells and chemical hapten exposure. TCRdb ran MiXCR on the RACE reads and lists one entry per CDR3 protein. The sample has over 150,000 distinct CDR3 sequences, about a quarter seen once. The input for sequencing was whole blood, taken in connection with sensitization to the hapten diphenylcyclopropenone (DPC). These receptors were collected from a woman aged 18-30 years with alopecia areata. Some clones in this sample may be carry-over from other donors' samples. Both conserved end residues are part of each CDR3. The D gene is left open where the match is weak. The listing skips clone size in some rows; elsewhere it reads once, few, many or a size class.

TRBD2	TRBJ2-1	.	TRBV6-2/TRBV6-3	CASSLGTSGIYEQFF	TGTGCCAGCAGCCTTGGGACTAGCGGGATATATGAGCAGTTCTTC
TRBD1	TRBJ2-5	few	TRBV20-1	CSASTGAQTQYF	TGCAGTGCTTCTACAGGGGCGCAGACCCAGTACTTC
TRBD1	TRBJ2-7	many	TRBV9	CASSARDRFYEQYF	TGTGCCAGCAGCGCCCGGGACAGGTTCTACGAGCAGTACTTC
TRBD2	TRBJ2-5	.	TRBV4-1	CASSPIAGVRETQYF	TGCGCCAGCAGCCCCATAGCGGGAGTAAGGGAGACCCAGTACTTC
TRBD1	TRBJ2-7	few	TRBV29-1	CSVDLGQTTSF	TGCAGCGTTGATTTGGGACAGACTACGTCCTTC
TRBD2	TRBJ2-7	few	TRBV7-6	CASSLRSPSGGIHEQYF	TGTGCCAGCAGCTTACGCTCCCCGAGCGGGGGTATCCACGAGCAGTACTTC
.	TRBJ1-1	few	TRBV18	CASSPSPAGEDTEAFF	TGTGCCAGCTCACCTTCCCCGGCAGGGGAGGACACTGAAGCTTTCTTT
TRBD1	TRBJ1-2	.	TRBV6-5	CASSSPGQGTGYGYTF	TGTGCCAGCAGTTCCCCGGGACAGGGGACAGGCTATGGCTACACCTTC
TRBD1	TRBJ1-6	few	TRBV6-2/TRBV6-3	CASSYSSKGAYSPLHF	TGTGCCAGCAGTTACTCGAGCAAGGGGGCTTATTCACCCCTCCACTTT
TRBD2	TRBJ2-1	.	TRBV2	CASSEALRSSGRNEQFF	TGTGCCAGCAGTGAAGCGCTTCGGTCTAGCGGGAGGAATGAGCAGTTCTTC
.	TRBJ1-5	.	TRBV9	CASSGGGGGQPQHF	TGTGCCAGCAGCGGGGGTGGAGGGGGTCAGCCCCAGCATTTT
.	TRBJ1-4	.	TRBV4-2	CASSQVQKEKLFF	TGTGCCAGCAGCCAAGTTCAGAAAGAAAAACTGTTTTTT
.	TRBJ1-1	.	TRBV25-1	CASSEYGEGPKDTEAFF	TGTGCCAGCAGTGAATACGGGGAGGGCCCCAAGGACACTGAAGCTTTCTTT
.	TRBJ2-3	few	TRBV7-2	CASSLTSWGGDTQYF	TGTGCCAGCAGCTTAACATCCTGGGGCGGAGATACGCAGTATTTT
.	TRBJ2-4	few	TRBV6-2/TRBV6-3	CASSPSGRTAKNIQYF	TGTGCCAGCAGCCCCTCTGGGCGGACAGCCAAAAACATTCAGTACTTC
.	TRBJ1-5	.	TRBV25-1	CASSEFGGQPQHF	TGTGCCAGCAGTGAATTCGGCGGGCAGCCCCAGCATTTT
TRBD2	TRBJ2-3	.	TRBV7-2	CASSPSSRLAGDTDTQYF	TGTGCCAGCAGCCCCTCCTCAAGGCTAGCGGGAGACACAGATACGCAGTATTTT
TRBD1	TRBJ2-7	few	TRBV5-1	CVSSLEGQGYEQYF	TGCGTCAGCAGCTTGGAGGGACAGGGCTACGAGCAGTACTTC
.	TRBJ2-5	few	TRBV29-1	CSVGGLGETQYF	TGCAGCGTTGGAGGGTTAGGAGAGACCCAGTACTTC
TRBD1	TRBJ1-2	few	TRBV5-1	CASSSTRRGTGTDGYTF	TGCGCCAGCAGTTCGACCAGGAGAGGGACAGGGACTGATGGCTACACCTTC
TRBD2	TRBJ2-7	.	TRBV10-2	CASSPSGASYEQYF	TGCGCCAGCAGTCCTAGCGGGGCCTCCTACGAGCAGTACTTC
TRBD2	TRBJ2-1	.	TRBV11-2	CASSSEVGVAGGNEQFF	TGTGCCAGCAGCTCCGAGGTTGGTGTAGCGGGAGGTAATGAGCAGTTCTTC
.	TRBJ1-6	few	TRBV4-3	CASSQDDGISPLHF	TGCGCCAGCAGCCAAGATGATGGGATTTCACCCCTCCACTTT
.	TRBJ2-3	few	TRBV14	CASSRWITDTQYF	TGTGCCAGCAGCCGGTGGATCACAGATACGCAGTATTTT
TRBD2	TRBJ2-1	.	TRBV6-2/TRBV6-3	CASSLLRSGASLEQFF	TGTGCCAGCAGTCTCCTTAGAAGCGGGGCCTCCCTGGAGCAGTTCTTC
TRBD2	TRBJ2-1	.	TRBV30	CAWSVLVTSGGPRFDEQFF	TGTGCCTGGAGTGTACTTGTGACTAGCGGGGGACCAAGGTTCGATGAGCAGTTCTTC
.	TRBJ1-5	few	TRBV5-8	CASRSGGQGGNQPQHF	TGTGCCAGCAGATCGGGGGGTCAGGGAGGCAATCAGCCCCAGCATTTT
TRBD1	TRBJ1-1	.	TRBV7-9	CASTVLGQGRRSGIHTEAFF	TGTGCCAGCACCGTTCTGGGACAGGGCAGACGTAGCGGTATCCACACTGAAGCTTTCTTT
TRBD1	TRBJ2-7	.	TRBV2	CASRGDRSYEQYF	TGTGCCAGCAGGGGGGACAGATCCTACGAGCAGTACTTC
TRBD1	TRBJ2-1	.	TRBV11-1	CASSLDRDGHNEQFF	TGTGCCAGCAGCTTGGACAGGGACGGTCACAATGAGCAGTTCTTC
TRBD1	TRBJ1-1	.	TRBV7-9	CASSPRTGMNTEAFF	TGTGCCAGCAGCCCCCGGACAGGAATGAACACTGAAGCTTTCTTT
.	TRBJ1-1	.	TRBV9	CASSGAAKNTEAFF	TGTGCCAGCAGCGGAGCTGCCAAGAACACTGAAGCTTTCTTT
TRBD1	TRBJ2-3	.	TRBV24-1	CATSDSGQGTDTQYF	TGTGCCACCAGTGATTCGGGACAGGGAACAGATACGCAGTATTTT
TRBD2	TRBJ2-1	.	TRBV5-4	CASSAQLAGGTGEQFF	TGTGCCAGCAGCGCTCAGCTAGCGGGAGGCACAGGTGAGCAGTTCTTC
.	TRBJ1-2	.	TRBV14	CASSHYRDYGYTF	TGTGCCAGCAGCCATTATAGGGACTATGGCTACACCTTC
.	TRBJ2-5	.	TRBV6-5	CASSGTYPGGTQYF	TGTGCCAGCAGTGGGACATACCCGGGGGGGACCCAGTACTTC
.	TRBJ1-2	.	TRBV9	CASSPDGANGYTF	TGTGCCAGCAGTCCCGACGGAGCTAATGGCTACACCTTC
.	TRBJ2-7	.	TRBV3-1	CASSLRQPFSYEQYF	TGTGCCAGCAGCCTACGGCAGCCGTTTTCCTACGAGCAGTACTTC
.	TRBJ2-7	few	TRBV6-5	CASSSVRAHEQYF	TGTGCCAGCAGTTCGGTCAGGGCCCACGAGCAGTACTTC
.	TRBJ2-7	few	TRBV9	CASSALGTSSYEQYF	TGTGCCAGCAGCGCCCTAGGGACGTCATCCTACGAGCAGTACTTC
.	TRBJ2-7	.	TRBV10-2	CASSDLLRRSYSYEQYF	TGCGCCAGCAGTGATTTGTTGCGGCGGTCGTACTCCTACGAGCAGTACTTC
TRBD2	TRBJ2-3	.	TRBV7-9	CASSLDGGATKDTQYF	TGTGCCAGCAGCTTAGACGGGGGGGCCACGAAAGATACGCAGTATTTT
.	TRBJ1-4	.	TRBV9	CASSVDLGQKLFF	TGTGCCAGCAGCGTAGATCTGGGGCAAAAACTGTTTTTT
.	TRBJ1-2	.	TRBV6-5	CASGTKNYGYTF	TGTGCCAGCGGCACAAAGAACTATGGCTACACCTTC
.	TRBJ2-1	.	TRBV4-1	CASSLSEYTSSYNEQFF	TGCGCCAGCAGCCTTTCAGAGTACACGAGCTCCTACAATGAGCAGTTCTTC
.	TRBJ2-1	few	TRBV10-3	CAISEEGYNEQFF	TGTGCCATCAGTGAGGAGGGGTACAATGAGCAGTTCTTC
TRBD1	TRBJ2-7	few	TRBV5-1	CASSGHSGGEQYF	TGCGCCAGCAGCGGGCACTCAGGGGGCGAGCAGTACTTC
.	TRBJ1-2	.	TRBV20-1	CSARGGGLSNYGYTF	TGCAGTGCTAGAGGGGGGGGCCTATCTAACTATGGCTACACCTTC
.	TRBJ2-1	.	TRBV6-2/TRBV6-3	CASNEGPEAYNEQFF	TGTGCCAGCAATGAGGGACCAGAGGCCTACAATGAGCAGTTCTTC
TRBD2	TRBJ2-7	.	TRBV4-2	CASSRSGGASGYEQYF	TGTGCCAGCAGCCGGAGCGGGGGGGCATCGGGCTACGAGCAGTACTTC
.	TRBJ1-2	.	TRBV14	CASSQDLQGADTF	TGTGCCAGCAGCCAAGATCTTCAGGGAGCCGATACCTTC
TRBD2	TRBJ2-1	.	TRBV9	CASSADGRASFEQFF	TGTGCCAGCAGCGCCGACGGGAGGGCCTCGTTTGAGCAGTTCTTC
TRBD2	TRBJ2-1	few	TRBV5-1	CASSWLAGGRSYNEQFF	TGCGCCAGCAGCTGGCTAGCGGGGGGGCGGTCCTACAATGAGCAGTTCTTC
.	TRBJ1-6	.	TRBV7-9	CASSRETGPYSPLHF	TGTGCCAGCAGCCGCGAGACAGGCCCTTATTCACCCCTCCACTTT
.	TRBJ2-1	.	TRBV30	CAWSETGREQFF	TGTGCCTGGAGTGAGACAGGACGGGAGCAGTTCTTC
.	TRBJ2-1	many	TRBV28	CASSLVGNEQFF	TGTGCCAGCAGTTTAGTCGGCAATGAGCAGTTCTTC
.	TRBJ2-1	.	TRBV9	CASSVGPQGTTYNEQFF	TGTGCCAGCAGCGTAGGACCCCAGGGTACCACCTACAATGAGCAGTTCTTC
TRBD1	TRBJ2-7	.	TRBV7-7	CASSSGTGYEQYF	TGTGCCAGCAGCTCCGGGACAGGCTACGAGCAGTACTTC
TRBD1	TRBJ1-5	.	TRBV6-5	CASRGNRDRYKIQHF	TGTGCCAGCAGAGGTAACCGGGACAGGTATAAGATACAGCATTTT